The 3 T cell receptor beta chains reported below all come from one sample, sequenced in a study of blood T cell repertoires in COVID-19. The repertoire was sequenced with immunoSEQ multiplex PCR; TCRdb's copy has only in-frame clones and lacks some. The sample carries about 69,000 clones, 84% recorded once. Input material: peripheral blood. The origin of the receptors is a man aged 45-65 years with COVID-19, enrolled during active disease.

A few counts support this clone. This sequence joins TRBV19 and TRBJ1-4; TRBD1 aligns across 9 bases. J gave up 8 bases and V 8 bases, and 15 bases lay outside the gene matches. Germline V CDR1 and CDR2: LNHDA, SQIVND (reference sequence). CDR3 size: 16 residues. CDR3 sequence: CASSGTGTPRVEKLFF. In DNA form, the CDR3 reads TGTGCCAGTTCGGGGACAGGGACCCCCCGGGTCGAAAAACTGTTTTTT.

This clone was seen only a few times. The chain couples TRBV9 to TRBJ1-1, with D hard to call. V was clipped by 0 bases and J by 2 bases, with 20 bases between them. This CDR3 is 18 amino acids long. CDR1 SGDLS and CDR2 YYNGEE come from the germline V gene. The CDR3 is CASSVAGSDLSGNTEAFF. CDR3 DNA: TGTGCCAGCAGCGTAGCGGGGTCCGACTTATCCGGAAACACTGAAGCTTTCTTT.

This clone occurred a few times. The chain joins TRBV19 to TRBJ1-2, with 7 bases aligning to TRBD1. V was clipped by 4 bases and J by 8 bases; unmatched bases: 10. CDR1 LNHDA and CDR2 SQIVND come from the germline V gene (reference sequence). The CDR3 is 14 residues long. The CDR3 reads CASSTRQGDRGYTF. The CDR3 DNA sequence: TGTGCCAGTAGTACCCGACAGGGAGATCGGGGCTACACCTTC.